This T cell receptor (beta chain) was found in a study of blood T cells in healthy people across ages. CDR3 length: 14 residues. CDR1 and CDR2 (germline): MNHEY, SMNVEV (reference sequence). V lost 2 bases, J lost 6 bases, and 12 bases lay in between. This clonotype was picked up a small number of times. The use of a sample-barcoded 5' primer and a J-beta primer mix characterized a second PCR of roughly 6 to 11 cycles. In TCRdb, the 5' RACE reads were re-called with MiXCR into one record per CDR3 protein. The top ten hold 22% of the sample, which has hundreds of thousands of distinct CDR3 sequences, 58% seen once.

Material for sequencing was blood. The TCR sequence derives from a young man in good health. V usage is TRBV27 and J usage is TRBJ2-3; D gene uncertain. The CDR3 sequence: CASSLGNPRDTQYF. DNA for the CDR3: TGTGCCAGCAGTTTAGGGAACCCCCGGGATACGCAGTATTTT.